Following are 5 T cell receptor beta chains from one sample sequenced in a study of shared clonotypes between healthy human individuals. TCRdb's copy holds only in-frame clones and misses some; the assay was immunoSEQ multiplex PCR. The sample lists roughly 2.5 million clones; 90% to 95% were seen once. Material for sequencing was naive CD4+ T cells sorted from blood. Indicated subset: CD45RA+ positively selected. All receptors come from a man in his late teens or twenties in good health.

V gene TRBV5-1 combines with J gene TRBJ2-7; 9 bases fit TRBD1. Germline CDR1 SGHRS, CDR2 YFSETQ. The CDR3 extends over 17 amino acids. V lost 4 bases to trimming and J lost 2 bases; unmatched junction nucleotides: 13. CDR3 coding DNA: TGCGCCAGCAGCCCGCTCACTTCTAGACAGGGGGCCTACGAGCAGTACTTC. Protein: CASSPLTSRQGAYEQYF.

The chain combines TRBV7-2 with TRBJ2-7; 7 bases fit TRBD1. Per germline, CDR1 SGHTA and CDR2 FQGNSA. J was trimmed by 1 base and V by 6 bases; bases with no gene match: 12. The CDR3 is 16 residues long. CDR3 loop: CASRLQGSWGSYEQYF. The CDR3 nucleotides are TGTGCCAGCAGATTACAGGGGAGCTGGGGGTCCTACGAGCAGTACTTC.

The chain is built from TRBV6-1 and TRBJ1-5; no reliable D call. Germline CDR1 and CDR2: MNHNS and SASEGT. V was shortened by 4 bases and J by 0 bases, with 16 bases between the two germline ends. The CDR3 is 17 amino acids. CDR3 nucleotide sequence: TGTGCCAGCAGTGTACTCCTCAGCGTTCTTAGCAATCAGCCCCAGCATTTT. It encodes CASSVLLSVLSNQPQHF.

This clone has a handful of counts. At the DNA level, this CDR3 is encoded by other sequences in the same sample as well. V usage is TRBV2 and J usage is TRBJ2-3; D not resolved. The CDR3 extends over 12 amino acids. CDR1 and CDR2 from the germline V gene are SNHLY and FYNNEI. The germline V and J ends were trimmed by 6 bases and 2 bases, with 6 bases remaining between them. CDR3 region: CASRTDTDTQYF. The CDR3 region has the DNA TGTGCCAGCAGGACGGACACAGATACGCAGTATTTT.

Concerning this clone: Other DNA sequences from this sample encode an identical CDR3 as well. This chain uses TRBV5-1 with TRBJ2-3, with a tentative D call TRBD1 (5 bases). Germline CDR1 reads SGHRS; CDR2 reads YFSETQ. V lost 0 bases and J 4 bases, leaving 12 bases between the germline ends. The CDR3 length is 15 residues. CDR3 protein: CASSLEGKGSDTQYF. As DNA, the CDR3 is TGCGCCAGCAGCTTGGAGGGGAAGGGTTCAGATACGCAGTATTTT.